Given below is one T cell receptor (beta chain) in context. This clonotype was detected a few times. It lacks a known antigen. No base-level quality is on record; no much larger clone is a single base apart. This record belongs to a study of T-cell reconstitution after alpha-beta-depleted transplantation in children (TCRdb year 2016). With regard to the full study: The study quantitatively tracked T-cell immune reconstitution after TCRalphabeta/CD19-depleted allogeneic hematopoietic cell transplantation in children using TCR repertoire profiling.

Libraries were constructed by PCR. Instrument on record: Illumina HiSeq 2500. TCR libraries were prepared with molecular barcoding, using unique molecular identifiers to normalize TCRbeta repertoire quantification. In TCRdb, the public reads were trimmed at Q25 with fastp and aligned with MiXCR, with productive beta chains retained. CDR3 protein sequences are deduplicated, and each keeps its most common genes and DNA. In all, the sample holds some 590,000 distinct CDR3 sequences, and about 10% of those were seen once. Approximately 4.1% of the sample is taken by the ten largest. Sequencing used PBMCs from the stem cell graft donor, obtained from the stem cell graft. This TCR was sampled from a human donor who donated a stem cell graft to a child with acute myeloid leukemia.

The CDR3 protein is CASSLGVFYEQYF. The DNA sequence reads TGTGCCAGCAGCTTAGGGGTTTTCTACGAGCAGTACTTC. The rearranged segments are TRBV7-2 and TRBJ2-7; the D gene lacks a confident call. The CDR3 runs 13 amino acids, cysteine and phenylalanine included. Only the CDR3 region is kept as DNA, spanning 39 bases read in frame from base 1. CDR1 is given as SGHTA and CDR2 as FQGNSA, both from the germline V gene. Deletion took 1 base off V and 3 bases off J, with a span of 7 bases between the germline ends.